These T cell receptor beta chains were read from a single sample in a study of Graves' ophthalmopathy and Graves' hyperthyroidism. TCRdb analysed the multiplex PCR reads with MiXCR anew, one entry per CDR3 protein. The sample contains roughly 500,000 distinct CDR3 sequences, around 14% of which appear only once. The sample was blood. These receptors all come from a woman aged 30 to 39 with Graves' ophthalmopathy. CDR3s leave out the opening cysteine and the closing phenylalanine or tryptophan. A D gene is named only where the DNA matches it firmly.

d_gene	v_gene	j_gene	CDR3aa
NA	TRBV7-3	TRBJ2-7	ASSYEPQGEQY
NA	TRBV6-2/TRBV6-3	TRBJ2-5	ASSFGGTVFETQY
NA	TRBV6-5	TRBJ1-1	ASSYSRITEAF
NA	TRBV7-2	TRBJ2-7	ASSLDGIEQY
TRBD1	TRBV11-1	TRBJ2-2	ASSIPGTGSSGELF
NA	TRBV6-1	TRBJ1-5	ASGRAGILNQPQH
NA	TRBV6-5	TRBJ2-2	ASSSDYHTGELF
TRBD2	TRBV25-1	TRBJ2-2	ASSAGTGGWAGELF
NA	TRBV7-9	TRBJ1-2	ASSLAGREGNGYT
NA	TRBV15	TRBJ1-2	ATSRSAPRDYGYT
NA	TRBV5-6	TRBJ1-5	ASSLASGPPQH
TRBD1	TRBV10-1	TRBJ2-2	ASSLDRGTGELF
NA	TRBV2	TRBJ2-5	AGQNDGKTQY
NA	TRBV12-5	TRBJ1-5	ASGFNRANQPQH
NA	TRBV24-1	TRBJ1-1	TTSESTGGNTEAF
NA	TRBV7-6	TRBJ1-1	ASSFIQGGFTEAF
NA	TRBV12-3/TRBV12-4	TRBJ1-1	ASSLGQQGEAF
NA	TRBV25-1	TRBJ2-5	ASSESAQGGAETQY
NA	TRBV30	TRBJ1-5	AWVLNQPQH
TRBD2	TRBV15	TRBJ2-7	ATSRETSGSYEQY
NA	TRBV30	TRBJ2-7	AWTRGPFSYEQY
TRBD1	TRBV4-1	TRBJ1-3	ASSQPLTGIRNTIY
NA	TRBV5-1	TRBJ2-7	ASSLTGDFAYEQY
NA	TRBV11-3	TRBJ2-5	ASSSPRGEETQY
NA	TRBV5-1	TRBJ1-1	ASSLYDRDTEAF
NA	TRBV19	TRBJ1-5	ASSILGFRNQPQH
TRBD1	TRBV3-1	TRBJ2-2	ASSLKGARTGELF
NA	TRBV11-2	TRBJ1-1	ASSHQGSGLGAF
NA	TRBV29-1	TRBJ2-7	SVEGVGSRYEQY
NA	TRBV11-2	TRBJ1-6	ASSLESGGASPLH
NA	TRBV14	TRBJ2-2	ASSQTQGTGELF
NA	TRBV3-1	TRBJ2-7	ASSQDISVSYEQY
TRBD2	TRBV6-1	TRBJ2-5	ASSTASGRGETQY
NA	TRBV3-1	TRBJ2-4	SSSAGRWMEKAKNIQY
TRBD1	TRBV2	TRBJ1-2	ASSVTGGYGYT
NA	TRBV12-3/TRBV12-4	TRBJ1-6	ASSATTPEPSNSPLH
NA	TRBV9	TRBJ1-1	ASSAPGGADRNTEAF
NA	TRBV28	TRBJ1-5	ASSLPTGIGQPQH
TRBD1	TRBV6-1	TRBJ1-1	ASSARQGNTEAF
NA	TRBV30	TRBJ1-1	AWRDRGTEAF
TRBD2	TRBV28	TRBJ2-5	ASTLQGLAGAGTQY
TRBD1	TRBV19	TRBJ1-1	ASFAGGGTGAF
TRBD1	TRBV6-1	TRBJ2-5	ASSEWTGEQTQY
NA	TRBV30	TRBJ2-2	AWRTGLPNTGELF
NA	TRBV28	TRBJ1-1	ASTLRGRTEAF
NA	TRBV4-1	TRBJ1-6	ASSQVDNSPLH
TRBD1	TRBV20-1	TRBJ2-5	SANTLQGQETQY
NA	TRBV12-3/TRBV12-4	TRBJ1-2	ASSFLLQGLRGYT
NA	TRBV29-1	TRBJ2-5	SVDVGVNLETQY
NA	TRBV12-3/TRBV12-4	TRBJ1-5	ASSWSGRANQPQH
NA	TRBV6-2/TRBV6-3	TRBJ1-1	ASSHGQEAF
TRBD1	TRBV20-1	TRBJ2-7	SAPPTGVSEQY
NA	TRBV27	TRBJ2-5	ASSLSAGIQETQY
NA	TRBV19	TRBJ1-1	ASSMGQVNTEAF
NA	TRBV12-3/TRBV12-4	TRBJ1-2	ASSLGRANYGYT
NA	TRBV24-1	TRBJ1-2	ATSDHRTDSLGYGYT
TRBD1	TRBV10-2	TRBJ1-5	ASSESDRGLQPQH